This entry concerns a single T cell receptor (beta chain). TCRdb re-called the 5' RACE reads through MiXCR, storing one row per CDR3 protein. The sample holds 250,000 or so distinct CDR3 sequences, more than 20% seen once. The data were taken from a study of CD8 T cells in ankylosing spondylitis. Germline lookup yields CDR1 WNHNN and CDR2 SYGVQD (reference sequence). The length of the CDR3 is 15 residues. Trimming cost V 5 bases and J 8 bases; bases outside gene matches: 7. The sequence came from a male donor with ankylosing spondylitis or in good health (not recorded which). The genes are TRBV10-1 and TRBJ2-1; 12 bases are a match to TRBD2. Source material: blood, either unsorted or a sorted T cell fraction (not recorded which). CDR3 loop: CASSSSGGALDEQFF. The CDR3 region has the DNA TGCGCCAGCAGTTCTAGCGGGGGGGCTTTGGATGAGCAGTTCTTC.